Below, 8 T cell receptor beta chains from the same sample are listed, as sequenced in a study of blood T cells in healthy people across ages (dated by TCRdb to the mid-2010s). Libraries were constructed by 5' RACE. The listed sequencing device is Illumina HiSeq 2500. The second PCR ran for roughly 7 to 12 cycles and used a J-beta primer mix along with a sample-barcoded 5' primer. The public sequencing data were trimmed at Q25 with fastp and processed into clonotypes with MiXCR by TCRdb, which kept only in-frame beta chains. Each CDR3 protein gets just one entry, which takes the most common genes and DNA from the rows behind it. The sample table shows around 870,000 distinct CDR3 sequences, and around 26% are seen once. Approximately 15% of the sample goes to the ten largest clones. The sample taken for sequencing was blood. Receptors originate from a woman older than 75 in good health.

This clonotype occurred many times. The rearrangement uses TRBV10-3 and TRBJ2-3; TRBD2 might be the D (6 bases). Germline loops: CDR1 ENHRY, CDR2 SYGVKD. V was clipped by 9 bases and J by 0 bases, with 13 bases between them. This CDR3 contains 14 residues. The CDR3 coding sequence is TGTGCCATGTCTGGGGGGACTAGCACAGATACGCAGTATTTT. Protein: CAMSGGTSTDTQYF.

This clonotype was observed at least ten times. This sequence joins TRBV12-3 or TRBV12-4 and TRBJ1-2; D is ambiguous. There are 14 residues in the CDR3. V was shortened by 6 bases and J by 4 bases, with 15 bases between the two germline ends. CDR3 bases: TGTGCCAGCAGATCGAAGGGATTTAGCTATGGCTACACCTTC. This encodes CASRSKGFSYGYTF.

This chain uses TRBV3-1 with TRBJ1-1; 8 nucleotides line up with TRBD1. The CDR3 extends over 14 amino acids. CDR1 is LGHDT, CDR2 YNNKEL, per germline (reference sequence). The junction had 3 bases not matched to a gene; V was cut back by 1 base and J by 5 bases. The CDR3 sequence: CASSQVRGRTEAFF. The CDR3, as DNA: TGTGCCAGCAGCCAAGTCAGGGGGCGGACTGAAGCTTTCTTT.

The chain links TRBV2 to TRBJ2-3; possibly TRBD2 for D (6 bases). From germline, CDR1 is SNHLY and CDR2 FYNNEI. The CDR3 totals 15 residues. With 6 bases removed from V and 4 bases from J, the gap between germline ends came to 17 bases. The CDR3 coding sequence is TGTGCCAGCAGAGGGACTTCGAAGGAGGCAGATACGCAGTATTTT. Translation: CASRGTSKEADTQYF.

This clonotype was observed a few times. A much larger clone is a single base away; this may be a read error. The chain combines TRBV20-1 with TRBJ2-1, with unresolved D. The J call may be faulty, since TRBJ2-7 better matches the DNA end. Per germline, CDR1 DFQATT and CDR2 SNEGSKA (reference sequence). This CDR3 has 11 amino acids. The CDR3 coding sequence is TGCAGTGGAAGCTCCTACAATGAGCAGTACTTC. This encodes CSGSSYNEQYF.

The CDR3 nucleotides read TGTGCCAGCAGTTTATCTCGACAGATGGCCTACAATAAGCAGTACTTC. It yields the protein CASSLSRQMAYNKQYF. The chain uses TRBV27 and TRBJ2-1, with D perhaps matching TRBD1 (5 bases). The tail of the sequence fits TRBJ2-7 better, so the J call may be wrong. CDR1 and CDR2 from the germline V gene are MNHEY and SMNVEV (reference sequence). The CDR3 length is 16 residues.

Concerning this clonotype: At one end the junction does not follow the germline gene, possibly because of a read error. The chain uses TRBV5-1 and TRBJ2-5; D gene uncertain. Germline CDR1 reads SGHRS; CDR2 reads YFSETQ. CDR3 length: 12 residues. In nucleotides, the CDR3 is TGCGCCAGCAGCTACTCACAAGACACCCAGTACTTC. Translation: CASSYSQDTQYF.

This clonotype was recorded at least ten times. This rearrangement joins TRBV20-1 to TRBJ1-2; TRBD1 agrees at 9 bases. Germline CDR1 reads DFQATT; CDR2 reads SNEGSKA (reference sequence). The CDR3 runs to 17 residues. The J segment lost 1 base and the V segment lost 1 base, leaving 10 bases of the junction unmatched. The CDR3 DNA follows: TGCAGTGCTAGAGGGGACAGGGTACAAGAGGGTAACTATGGCTACACCTTC. Translation gives CSARGDRVQEGNYGYTF.